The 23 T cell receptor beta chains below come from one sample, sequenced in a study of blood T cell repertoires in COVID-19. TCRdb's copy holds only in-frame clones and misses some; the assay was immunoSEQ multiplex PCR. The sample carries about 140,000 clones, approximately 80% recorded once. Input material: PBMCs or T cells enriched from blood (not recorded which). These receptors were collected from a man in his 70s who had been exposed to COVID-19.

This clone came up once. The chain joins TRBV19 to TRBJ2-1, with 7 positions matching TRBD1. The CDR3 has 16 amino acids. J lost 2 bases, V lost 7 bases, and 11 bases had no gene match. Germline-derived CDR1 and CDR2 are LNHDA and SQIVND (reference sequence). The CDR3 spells CASTIAGQAPYNEQFF. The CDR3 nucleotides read TGTGCCAGTACCATAGCCGGACAGGCGCCCTACAATGAGCAGTTCTTC. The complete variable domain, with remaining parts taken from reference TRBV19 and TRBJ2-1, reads DGGITQSPKYLFRKEGQNVTLSCEQNLNHDAMYWYRQDPGQGLRLIYYSQIVNDFQKGDIAEGYSVSREKKESFPLTVTSAQKNPTAFYLCASTIAGQAPYNEQFFGPGTRLTVL.

CDR3 coding DNA: TGTGCCAGCAGCATGGCGGGGGGCGTAGCTGAAGCTTTCTTT. Translating gives CASSMAGGVAEAFF. The chain links TRBV5-4 to TRBJ1-1, with D perhaps TRBD1 (6 bases). In germline, CDR1 is SGHNT, CDR2 YYREEE (reference sequence). This CDR3 spans 14 amino acids. V lost 4 bases to trimming and J lost 6 bases, with 16 bases between them. Filled out from reference TRBV5-4 and TRBJ1-1, the complete variable domain reads ETGVTQSPTHLIKTRGQQVTLRCSSQSGHNTVSWYQQALGQGPQFIFQYYREEENGRGNFPPRFSGLQFPNYSSELNVNALELDDSALYLCASSMAGGVAEAFFGQGTRLTVV.

In DNA form, the CDR3 reads TGTGCCAGCAGCCCTTCGCGGAGGGTTAACAATGAGCAGTTCTTC. This codes for CASSPSRRVNNEQFF. The genes are TRBV7-8 and TRBJ2-1, with D tentatively TRBD2 (6 bases). V was cut by 5 bases and J by 5 bases, with 16 bases left in between. The CDR3 runs 15 residues. Germline CDR1 is SGHVS and CDR2 is FQNEAQ.

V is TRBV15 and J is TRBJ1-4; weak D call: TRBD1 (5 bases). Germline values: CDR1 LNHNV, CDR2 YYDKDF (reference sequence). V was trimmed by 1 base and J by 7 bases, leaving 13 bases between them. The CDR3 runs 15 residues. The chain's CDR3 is CATSRGIQGGEKLFF. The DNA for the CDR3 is TGTGCCACCAGCAGAGGTATCCAGGGAGGTGAAAAACTGTTTTTT.

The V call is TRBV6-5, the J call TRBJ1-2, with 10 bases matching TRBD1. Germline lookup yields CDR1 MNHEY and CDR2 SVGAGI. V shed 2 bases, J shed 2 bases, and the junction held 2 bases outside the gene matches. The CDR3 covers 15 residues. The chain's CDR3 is CASSYVGQGNYGYTF. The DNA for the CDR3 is TGTGCCAGCAGTTACGTGGGACAGGGGAACTATGGCTACACCTTC.

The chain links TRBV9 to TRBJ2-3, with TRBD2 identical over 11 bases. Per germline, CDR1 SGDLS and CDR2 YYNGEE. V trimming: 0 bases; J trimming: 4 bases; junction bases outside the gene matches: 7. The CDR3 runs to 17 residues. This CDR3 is CASSVAGLAGGADTQYF. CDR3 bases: TGTGCCAGCAGCGTAGCTGGTCTAGCGGGGGGTGCAGATACGCAGTATTTT.

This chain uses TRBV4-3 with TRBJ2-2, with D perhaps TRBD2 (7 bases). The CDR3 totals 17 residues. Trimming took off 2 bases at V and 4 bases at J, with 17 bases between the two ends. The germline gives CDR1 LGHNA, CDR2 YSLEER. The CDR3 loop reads CASSQRWGGGSTGELFF. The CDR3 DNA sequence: TGCGCCAGCAGCCAAAGATGGGGAGGGGGTTCCACCGGGGAGCTGTTTTTT.

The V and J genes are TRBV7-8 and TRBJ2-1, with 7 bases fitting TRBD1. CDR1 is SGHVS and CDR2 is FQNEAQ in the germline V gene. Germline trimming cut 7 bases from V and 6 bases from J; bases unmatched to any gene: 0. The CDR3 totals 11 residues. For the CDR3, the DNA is TGTGCCAGCAACAGGGGCAATGAGCAGTTCTTC. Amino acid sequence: CASNRGNEQFF.

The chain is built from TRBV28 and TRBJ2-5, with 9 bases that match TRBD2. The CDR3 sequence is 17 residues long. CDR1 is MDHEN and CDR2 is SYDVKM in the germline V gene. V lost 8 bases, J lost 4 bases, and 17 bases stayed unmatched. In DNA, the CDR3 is TGTGCCAGCTGGCCCTCCGGGACTAGCACGAGGGGAGAGACCCAGTACTTC. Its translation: CASWPSGTSTRGETQYF. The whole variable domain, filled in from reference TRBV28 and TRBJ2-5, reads DVKVTQSSRYLVKRTGEKVFLECVQDMDHENMFWYRQDPGLGLRLIYFSYDVKMKEKGDIPEGYSVSREKKERFSLILESASTNQTSMYLCASWPSGTSTRGETQYFGPGTRLLVL.

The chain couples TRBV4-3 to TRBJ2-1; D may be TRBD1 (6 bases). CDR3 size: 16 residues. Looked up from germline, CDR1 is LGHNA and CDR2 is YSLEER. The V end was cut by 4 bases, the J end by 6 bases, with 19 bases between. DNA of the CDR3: TGCGCCAGCAGCCCGGCCCGGGACATCTGGCGCAATGAGCAGTTCTTC. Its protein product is CASSPARDIWRNEQFF.

The DNA for the CDR3 is TGTGCCAGCAGCGCTGGACAGCTTTCAGAAGCTTTCTTT. Translated, it gives CASSAGQLSEAFF. The J gene is TRBJ1-1, the V gene TRBV11-2; TRBD1 is a possible D gene (6 bases). This CDR3 has 13 amino acids. Trimming pared 5 bases from V and 8 bases from J, leaving 15 bases between. Germline V gene lookup returns CDR1 SGHAT and CDR2 FQNNGV.

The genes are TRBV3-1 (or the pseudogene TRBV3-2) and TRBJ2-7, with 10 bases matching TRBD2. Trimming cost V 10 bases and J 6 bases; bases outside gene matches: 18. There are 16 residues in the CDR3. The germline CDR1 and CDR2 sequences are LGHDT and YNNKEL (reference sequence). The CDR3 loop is CATAGLAGARRGEQYF. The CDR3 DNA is TGTGCCACCGCGGGGCTAGCGGGGGCCAGGCGGGGCGAGCAGTACTTC.

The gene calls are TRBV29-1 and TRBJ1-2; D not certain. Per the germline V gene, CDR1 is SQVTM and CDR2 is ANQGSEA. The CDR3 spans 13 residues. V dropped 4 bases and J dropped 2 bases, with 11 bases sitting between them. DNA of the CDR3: TGCAGCGTTGTGGTAGATTTCAACTATGGCTACACCTTC. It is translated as CSVVVDFNYGYTF.

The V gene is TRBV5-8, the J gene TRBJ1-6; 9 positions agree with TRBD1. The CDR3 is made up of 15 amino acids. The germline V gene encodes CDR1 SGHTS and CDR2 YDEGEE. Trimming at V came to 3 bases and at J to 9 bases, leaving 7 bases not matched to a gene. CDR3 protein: CASSSGQGISSPLHF. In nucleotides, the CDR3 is TGTGCCAGCAGCTCGGGACAGGGAATTAGTTCACCCCTCCACTTT.

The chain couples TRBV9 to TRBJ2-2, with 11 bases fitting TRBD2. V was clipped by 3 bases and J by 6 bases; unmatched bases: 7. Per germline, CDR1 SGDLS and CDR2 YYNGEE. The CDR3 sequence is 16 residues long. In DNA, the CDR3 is TGTGCCAGCAGCGCTACTAGCGGGAGATTCTCCGGGGAGCTGTTTTTT. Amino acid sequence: CASSATSGRFSGELFF.

DNA for the CDR3: TGTGCCAGCAGAAAACTAGCCGAAGAGACCCAGTACTTC. Translating gives CASRKLAEETQYF. V is TRBV6-5 and J is TRBJ2-5, with D perhaps TRBD2 (6 bases). Germline CDR1 is MNHEY and CDR2 is SVGAGI. The CDR3 is made up of 13 amino acids. The V end lost 6 bases, the J end lost 3 bases, and 11 bases lay between the germline ends.

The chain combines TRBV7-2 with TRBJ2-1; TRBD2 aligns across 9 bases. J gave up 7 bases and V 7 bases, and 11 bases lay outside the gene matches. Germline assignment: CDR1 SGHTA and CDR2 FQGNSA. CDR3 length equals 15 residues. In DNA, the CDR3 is TGTGCCAGCACCCGGAGTAGCGGGAGAAGGAATGAGCAGTTCTTC. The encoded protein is CASTRSSGRRNEQFF.

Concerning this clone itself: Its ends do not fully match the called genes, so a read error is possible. The CDR3 DNA sequence: TGTGCCAGCAGTTTGTCAGGGGCACGAGAGGCCCAGTACTTC. Its protein product is CASSLSGAREAQYF. The chain joins TRBV7-2 to TRBJ2-5; D might be TRBD1 (6 bases). Germline values: CDR1 SGHTA, CDR2 FQGNSA. The CDR3 has 14 residues.

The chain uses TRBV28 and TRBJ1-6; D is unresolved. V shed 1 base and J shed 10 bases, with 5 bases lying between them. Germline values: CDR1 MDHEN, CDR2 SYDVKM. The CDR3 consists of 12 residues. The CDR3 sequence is CASSLYGSPLHF. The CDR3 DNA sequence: TGTGCCAGCAGTTTATACGGGTCACCCCTCCACTTT.

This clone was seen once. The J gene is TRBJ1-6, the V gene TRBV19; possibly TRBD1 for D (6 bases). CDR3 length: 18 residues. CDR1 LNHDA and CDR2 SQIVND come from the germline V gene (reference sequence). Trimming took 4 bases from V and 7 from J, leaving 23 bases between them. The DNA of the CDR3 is TGTGCCAGTAGTACTGACCTCAGGGGAATTTCAAAGAATTCACCCCTCCACTTT. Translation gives CASSTDLRGISKNSPLHF. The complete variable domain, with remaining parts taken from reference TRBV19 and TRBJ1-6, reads DGGITQSPKYLFRKEGQNVTLSCEQNLNHDAMYWYRQDPGQGLRLIYYSQIVNDFQKGDIAEGYSVSREKKESFPLTVTSAQKNPTAFYLCASSTDLRGISKNSPLHFGNGTRLTVT.

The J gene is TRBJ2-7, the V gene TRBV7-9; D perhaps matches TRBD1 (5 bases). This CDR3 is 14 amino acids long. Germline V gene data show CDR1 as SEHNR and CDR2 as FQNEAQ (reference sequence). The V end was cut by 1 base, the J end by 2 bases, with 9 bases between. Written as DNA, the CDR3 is TGTGCCAGCAGCTTAGAACCAGGGCCCTACGAGCAGTACTTC. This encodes CASSLEPGPYEQYF.

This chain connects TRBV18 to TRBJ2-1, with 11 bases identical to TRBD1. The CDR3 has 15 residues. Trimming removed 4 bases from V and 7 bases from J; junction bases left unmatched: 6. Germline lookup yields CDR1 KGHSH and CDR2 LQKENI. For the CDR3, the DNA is TGTGCCAGCTCACTGAGCGGGACAGGGGGTAATGAGCAGTTCTTC. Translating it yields CASSLSGTGGNEQFF.

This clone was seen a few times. The chain's CDR3 is CASSLGGQGSEGYTF. The CDR3 region has the DNA TGTGCCAGCAGCTTAGGAGGACAGGGCTCTGAAGGCTACACCTTC. The chain joins TRBV7-2 to TRBJ1-2; TRBD1 matches 8 bases. The V segment lost 1 base and the J segment 8 bases; nucleotides outside the gene matches: 9. CDR1 is SGHTA, CDR2 FQGNSA, per germline. This CDR3 comprises 15 residues.